One and the same sample provided the 18 T cell receptor beta chains below, sequenced in a study of CD8 T cells in ankylosing spondylitis. TCRdb re-derived calls from the 5' RACE reads in MiXCR, one entry per CDR3 protein. This sample has under 400,000 distinct CDR3 sequences, with 11% found just once. The sequencing input was blood, either unsorted or a sorted T cell fraction (not recorded which). These receptors were collected from a female donor with ankylosing spondylitis or in good health (not recorded which).

This clonotype was recorded a few times. V and J are TRBV4-3 and TRBJ2-6; D may be TRBD1 (5 bases). The CDR3 is 19 residues long. Looked up from germline, CDR1 is LGHNA and CDR2 is YSLEER. V was trimmed by 4 bases and J by 2 bases, leaving 21 bases between them. CDR3 nucleotide sequence: TGCGCCAGCAGCCCCAGGGTAGGCAGCGTTCAGCCTGGGGCCAACGTCCTGACTTTC. Its translation is CASSPRVGSVQPGANVLTF.

The sample holds many counts of this clonotype. V usage is TRBV20-1 and J usage is TRBJ2-3; 9 nucleotides match TRBD2. J gave up 2 bases and V 6 bases, and 15 bases lay outside the gene matches. This CDR3 is 17 amino acids long. From germline, CDR1 is DFQATT and CDR2 SNEGSKA (reference sequence). The CDR3 loop is CSAAPLDLAGNTDTQYF. The CDR3 DNA sequence: TGCAGTGCCGCACCCCTAGACCTAGCGGGAAACACAGATACGCAGTATTTT.

This clonotype was observed many times. The rearrangement uses TRBV5-6 and TRBJ2-3; TRBD1 or TRBD2 may be the D gene (5 bases each). Germline values: CDR1 SGHDT, CDR2 YYEEEE. The ends were cut back, 2 bases at V and 0 bases at J, with 16 bases in the middle. The CDR3 consists of 17 residues. CDR3 region: CASSFLVGGTSTDTQYF. DNA of the CDR3: TGTGCCAGCAGCTTTCTCGTTGGGGGAACTAGCACAGATACGCAGTATTTT.

This clonotype was seen many times. J is TRBJ2-1 and V is TRBV20-1, with a weak D call TRBD2 (6 bases). The CDR3 extends over 18 amino acids. Trimming stripped 0 bases from V and 8 bases from J, with 26 bases between. Germline lookup yields CDR1 DFQATT and CDR2 SNEGSKA (reference sequence). The CDR3 DNA sequence: TGCAGTGCTAGAGATCTTTCTAGCGATCGCTCAATCGGGGATGAGCAGTTCTTC. It encodes CSARDLSSDRSIGDEQFF.

In this sample, this clonotype turned up many times. V usage is TRBV20-1 and J usage is TRBJ2-1; TRBD1 matches 10 bases. CDR3 length: 15 residues. With 1 base clipped from V and 3 bases from J, the junction kept 3 bases outside the gene matches. CDR1 is DFQATT, CDR2 SNEGSKA, per germline (reference sequence). CDR3 coding DNA: TGCAGTGCTAGAGGTGGGACAGGGGTCTACAATGAGCAGTTCTTC. It specifies CSARGGTGVYNEQFF.

A word on this clonotype: A much larger clonotype is one base distant, so this may be a read error. V usage is TRBV9 and J usage is TRBJ2-2; D unresolved. The CDR3 loop spans 14 amino acids. CDR1 is SGDLS, CDR2 YYNGEE, per germline. CDR3 coding DNA: TGTGCCAGCGGCGTTTCCAGTGGGGCCGGGGAGCTGTTTTTT. Its translation is CASGVSSGAGELFF.

This clonotype has a handful of counts. The gene calls are TRBV7-3 and TRBJ1-1; 7 bases match TRBD1. Germline V gene lookup returns CDR1 SGHTA and CDR2 FQGTGA. The CDR3 totals 15 residues. V dropped 5 bases and J dropped 5; count of bases not matched to a gene: 11. CDR3 sequence: CASSRRTGGRTEAFF. The CDR3 nucleotides read TGTGCCAGCAGCCGCCGGACAGGTGGGAGAACTGAAGCTTTCTTT. The full variable domain, rest sourced from reference TRBV7-3 and TRBJ1-1, is GAGVSQTPSNKVTEKGKYVELRCDPISGHTALYWYRQSLGQGPEFLIYFQGTGAADDSGLPNDRFFAVRPEGSVSTLKIQRTERGDSAVYLCASSRRTGGRTEAFFGQGTRLTVV.

This chain links TRBV9 with TRBJ2-3; D might be TRBD2 (6 bases). The germline V gene encodes CDR1 SGDLS and CDR2 YYNGEE. The CDR3 has 15 amino acids. V lost 0 bases to trimming and J lost 2 bases, with 10 bases between them. The CDR3 DNA sequence: TGTGCCAGCAGCGTAGAGACGGGGGTCACAGATACGCAGTATTTT. This codes for CASSVETGVTDTQYF.

This clonotype has ten or more counts. V is TRBV20-1 and J is TRBJ2-1; D is ambiguous. Germline V CDR1 and CDR2: DFQATT, SNEGSKA (reference sequence). CDR3 length: 16 residues. The V gene lost 1 base and the J gene lost 0 bases, with 13 bases spanning the gap. The CDR3 protein is CSARGSQTSSYNEQFF. The CDR3, as DNA: TGCAGTGCTAGAGGTAGCCAAACTTCCTCCTACAATGAGCAGTTCTTC.

This chain connects TRBV20-1 to TRBJ1-2; tentatively, D is TRBD1 (6 bases). From germline, CDR1 is DFQATT and CDR2 SNEGSKA (reference sequence). The CDR3 contains 17 residues. Trimming removed 0 bases from V and 2 bases from J, with 19 bases in between. In DNA, the CDR3 is TGCAGTGCTAGAGATATCGGACAGCCACGCATAAACTATGGCTACACCTTC. Translation: CSARDIGQPRINYGYTF.

This clonotype was seen only a few times. The chain employs TRBV20-1 and TRBJ2-3, with a possible D match to TRBD2 (6 bases). Germline CDR1 is DFQATT and CDR2 is SNEGSKA (reference sequence). The CDR3 loop spans 15 amino acids. Trimming shortened V by 2 bases and J by 2 bases, and 14 bases separated the two germline ends. The CDR3 sequence is CSARIKGLVTDTQYF. As DNA, the CDR3 is TGCAGTGCTAGAATAAAGGGACTTGTCACAGATACGCAGTATTTT.

This clonotype was recorded many times. This chain joins TRBV20-1 and TRBJ1-2, with D possibly TRBD1 on 5 matching bases. CDR1 and CDR2 (germline): DFQATT, SNEGSKA (reference sequence). This CDR3 has 14 residues. V was shortened by 3 bases and J by 4 bases, with 15 bases between the two germline ends. CDR3 coding DNA: TGCAGTGCTAGTCGGACGAACGGGGCCTATGGCTACACCTTC. Protein sequence: CSASRTNGAYGYTF.

This clonotype was detected many times. This chain uses TRBV20-1 with TRBJ2-2; a possible D gene is TRBD1 (5 bases). Germline CDR1 DFQATT, CDR2 SNEGSKA (reference sequence). V was shortened by 5 bases and J by 5 bases, with 15 bases between the two germline ends. The CDR3 runs 14 residues. CDR3 DNA: TGCAGTGCTCCCCTGGGGCAGCAAACCGGGGAGCTGTTTTTT. Translation: CSAPLGQQTGELFF.

This clonotype was observed at least ten times. The genes are TRBV2 and TRBJ2-1; D perhaps matches TRBD1 (6 bases). The CDR3 covers 16 residues. V was cut by 2 bases and J by 7 bases, with 18 bases left in between. CDR1 SNHLY and CDR2 FYNNEI come from the germline V gene. The CDR3 DNA reads TGTGCCAGCAGTGAATCGAAAGGGGGACGGTGGAATGAGCAGTTCTTC. Protein sequence: CASSESKGGRWNEQFF. Based on the CDR3 plus reference TRBV2 and TRBJ2-1, the full variable domain is EPEVTQTPSHQVTQMGQEVILRCVPISNHLYFYWYRQILGQKVEFLVSFYNNEISEKSEIFDDQFSVERPDGSNFTLKIRSTKLEDSAMYFCASSESKGGRWNEQFFGPGTRLTVL.

In its sample, this clonotype was seen once. A read error may be the cause here, since a much bigger clone is one base away. The gene calls are TRBV6-1 and TRBJ2-7; D unclear. The length of the CDR3 is 15 residues. Germline V CDR1 and CDR2: MNHNS, SASEGT. Trimming left V 5 bases short and J 3 bases short, with 17 bases between. The CDR3 protein is CASSPSLAVNYEQYF. The CDR3 DNA sequence: TGTGCCAGCAGTCCCTCTTTGGCGGTAAACTACGAGCAGTACTTC.

The sample holds many counts of this clonotype. The V and J genes are TRBV3-1 and TRBJ1-6; 7 bases fit TRBD1. From germline, CDR1 is LGHDT and CDR2 YNNKEL (reference sequence). This CDR3 has 15 residues. J was trimmed by 9 bases and V by 6 bases; bases with no gene match: 11. The CDR3 DNA sequence: TGTGCCAGCAGGGAAAGGCGACAGGGAAGTTCACCCCTCCACTTT. The encoded protein is CASRERRQGSSPLHF.

This clonotype has a count of ten or more. The genes are TRBV11-2 and TRBJ2-1, with a weak D call TRBD2 (5 bases). Germline V gene sequence: CDR1 SGHAT, CDR2 FQNNGV. V lost 0 bases to trimming and J lost 10 bases, with 13 bases between them. The CDR3 has 14 residues. CDR3 region: CASSLDPSGREQFF. The CDR3 DNA sequence: TGTGCCAGCAGCTTAGATCCCAGCGGACGCGAGCAGTTCTTC.

This clonotype was found a few times. The genes are TRBV6-1 and TRBJ2-2; D is unresolved. Germline V gene lookup returns CDR1 MNHNS and CDR2 SASEGT. The CDR3 is made up of 14 amino acids. The V end was cut by 7 bases, the J end by 2 bases, with 11 bases between. CDR3 loop: CASNVGPNTGELFF. The CDR3 nucleotides read TGTGCCAGCAACGTCGGACCCAACACCGGGGAGCTGTTTTTT.